Below, 10 T cell receptor beta chains from the same sample are listed, as sequenced in a study of CD8 T cells in ankylosing spondylitis. TCRdb reprocessed the 5' RACE reads with MiXCR, giving one entry per CDR3 protein. The sample has around 300,000 distinct CDR3 sequences, roughly 20% seen once. Sequencing was done on a sample of blood, either unsorted or a sorted T cell fraction (not recorded which). Source of these receptors: a female donor with ankylosing spondylitis or in good health (not recorded which).

V and J are TRBV24-1 and TRBJ2-3; D not certain. Looked up from germline, CDR1 is KGHDR and CDR2 is SFDVKD. This CDR3 comprises 15 residues. Trimming took 1 base from V and 1 from J, leaving 8 bases between them. As DNA, the CDR3 is TGTGCCACCAGTGATTTAAGTAGAGGCACAGATACGCAGTATTTT. It translates to CATSDLSRGTDTQYF.

This clonotype was counted many times. The V and J genes are TRBV4-3 and TRBJ1-2; D remains ambiguous. This CDR3 has 14 amino acids. Germline CDR1 LGHNA, CDR2 YSLEER. The V and J ends lost 4 bases and 6 bases respectively, with 15 bases between them. The chain's CDR3 is CASSPPRALHGYTF. CDR3 nucleotides: TGCGCCAGCAGCCCCCCCCGGGCCCTCCATGGCTACACCTTC.

This clonotype was detected ten times or more. CDR3 bases: TGTGCCAGCAGCTTGGCGCGAGCTGGTTACGAGCAGTACTTC. Its translation is CASSLARAGYEQYF. This chain uses TRBV12-3 or TRBV12-4 with TRBJ2-7; no clear D gene. CDR3 length equals 14 residues. V shed 6 bases and J shed 4 bases, with 16 bases lying between them.

The rearrangement links TRBV7-9 to TRBJ2-1, with TRBD1 matching 9 bases. The CDR3 loop spans 14 amino acids. V dropped 1 base and J dropped 9; count of bases not matched to a gene: 4. CDR1 is SEHNR, CDR2 FQNEAQ, per germline (reference sequence). CDR3: CASSLGGQGGEQFF. CDR3 coding DNA: TGTGCCAGCAGCTTAGGGGGACAGGGAGGTGAGCAGTTCTTC.

This clonotype was seen once. The chain combines TRBV5-1 with TRBJ2-1; 14 bases line up with TRBD2. CDR1 and CDR2 (germline): SGHRS, YFSETQ. J was trimmed by 12 bases and V by 4 bases; bases with no gene match: 9. This CDR3 is 15 amino acids long. The CDR3 protein is CASSLGTSGSPSQFF. Here the CDR3 DNA reads TGCGCCAGCAGCCTGGGGACTAGCGGGAGCCCCTCGCAGTTCTTC.

The rearrangement joins TRBV12-3 or TRBV12-4 to TRBJ1-2; 9 positions match TRBD1. Unmatched junction bases numbered 6, after V lost 6 bases and J lost 7 bases. The CDR3 has 13 amino acids. DNA for the CDR3: TGTGCCAGCAGGGTGGACAGGGGAAGTGGCTACACCTTC. Its protein product is CASRVDRGSGYTF.

There are many counts of this clonotype. The chain recombines TRBV29-1 with TRBJ2-5, with D possibly being TRBD2 (7 bases). This CDR3 has 14 residues. Germline loops: CDR1 SQVTM, CDR2 ANQGSEA. The V and J ends lost 4 bases and 1 base respectively, with 13 bases between them. CDR3 in amino acids: CSVASRGAQETQYF. Written as DNA, the CDR3 is TGCAGCGTTGCGAGTCGGGGGGCCCAAGAGACCCAGTACTTC.

The sample holds many counts of this clonotype. The V gene is TRBV29-1, the J gene TRBJ2-1; no clear D. The germline V gene encodes CDR1 SQVTM and CDR2 ANQGSEA. The CDR3 spans 11 residues. Trimming pared 5 bases from V and 1 base from J, leaving 3 bases between. The chain's CDR3 is CSVRSYNEQFF. CDR3 nucleotides: TGCAGCGTTCGATCCTACAATGAGCAGTTCTTC.

This sequence joins TRBV6-1 and TRBJ2-1; no firm D call. The CDR3 length is 14 residues. CDR1 is MNHNS and CDR2 is SASEGT in the germline V gene. V was pared by 2 bases and J by 5 bases, with 10 bases between. The DNA of the CDR3 is TGTGCCAGCAGTGAAAGGCGGATGAACAATGAGCAGTTCTTC. It yields the protein CASSERRMNNEQFF.

The chain uses TRBV4-2 and TRBJ2-1; D is unresolved. The V gene's germline CDR1 is LGHNA and CDR2 YNFKEQ. The ends were cut back, 3 bases at V and 4 bases at J, with 7 bases in the middle. The CDR3 contains 13 residues. The CDR3 protein is CASSQVVYNEQFF. The CDR3 coding sequence is TGTGCCAGCAGCCAGGTCGTATACAATGAGCAGTTCTTC.